One sample yielded the 16 T cell receptor beta chains listed below, sequenced in a study of blood T cell repertoires in COVID-19. The method was immunoSEQ multiplex PCR; TCRdb's version includes in-frame clones alone and lacks a portion of them. The table shows 150,000 to 200,000 clones, with about 80% occurring only once. Sample: peripheral blood. All receptors come from a woman aged 60-75 years with COVID-19, enrolled during active disease.

The chain carries TRBV6-5 and TRBJ2-1, with 11 bases identical to TRBD2. The ends lost 6 bases at V and 1 base at J; junction bases unmatched: 2. This CDR3 region has 15 residues. Per germline, CDR1 MNHEY and CDR2 SVGAGI. The CDR3 loop reads CASRRTSGSYNEQFF. CDR3 DNA sequence: TGTGCCAGCAGAAGGACTAGCGGGTCCTACAATGAGCAGTTCTTC.

The J gene is TRBJ2-2, the V gene TRBV19; D is possibly TRBD2 (6 bases). Germline assignment: CDR1 LNHDA and CDR2 SQIVND (reference sequence). V lost 7 bases, J lost 6 bases, and 15 bases lay in between. The CDR3 consists of 14 residues. The CDR3 is CASTSGGVAGELFF. In nucleotides, the CDR3 is TGTGCCAGTACCTCGGGCGGGGTCGCCGGGGAGCTGTTTTTT.

This chain connects TRBV3-1 (or the pseudogene TRBV3-2) to TRBJ2-2, with TRBD2 matching over 8 bases. The length of the CDR3 is 18 residues. V dropped 0 bases and J dropped 7; count of bases not matched to a gene: 13. Germline-derived CDR1 and CDR2 are LGHDT and YNNKEL (reference sequence). DNA for the CDR3: TGTGCCAGCAGCCAAGATTGGACCGGGACTAGTTGGGGCGGGGAGCTGTTTTTT. This sequence encodes CASSQDWTGTSWGGELFF.

The sample holds one count of this clone. This rearrangement joins TRBV2 to TRBJ2-2; possible D gene TRBD1, 6 bases. V lost 5 bases, J lost 3 bases, and 13 bases lay in between. Per the germline V gene, CDR1 is SNHLY and CDR2 is FYNNEI. CDR3 length: 15 residues. CDR3 protein: CASSFHKGDTGELFF. As DNA, the CDR3 is TGTGCCAGCAGTTTCCATAAGGGGGACACCGGGGAGCTGTTTTTT.

The CDR3 DNA follows: TGTGCCAGCAGTAAACCTCGGACACAACAAGAGACCCAGTACTTC. Translation gives CASSKPRTQQETQYF. The rearrangement joins TRBV28 to TRBJ2-5; tentative D call: TRBD1 (5 bases). Trimming stripped 5 bases from V and 2 bases from J, with 15 bases between. The CDR3 has 15 amino acids. Per germline, CDR1 MDHEN and CDR2 SYDVKM.

The rearrangement uses TRBV28 and TRBJ1-2; 10 positions match TRBD1. Germline-derived CDR1 and CDR2 are MDHEN and SYDVKM. V lost 10 bases, J lost 0 bases, and 8 bases stayed unmatched. The CDR3 consists of 15 residues. The chain's CDR3 is CATLTGGPSNYGYTF. CDR3 DNA: TGTGCCACCTTGACAGGGGGCCCTTCTAACTATGGCTACACCTTC.

This clone was counted a few times. The chain employs TRBV27 and TRBJ1-2; 10 positions agree with TRBD1. Germline CDR1 and CDR2: MNHEY and SMNVEV (reference sequence). Trimming cost V 8 bases and J 8 bases; bases outside gene matches: 11. This CDR3 contains 14 residues. DNA for the CDR3: TGTGCCAGCGGACGGACAGGGGGGGCCCTAGGCTACACCTTC. Its translation is CASGRTGGALGYTF.

This clone was seen only once. V gene TRBV27 combines with J gene TRBJ2-2, with 8 bases matching TRBD1. The CDR3 is 17 amino acids. Germline V lookup: CDR1 MNHEY, CDR2 SMNVEV (reference sequence). The trim removed 3 bases at V and 8 bases at J, leaving 14 bases unmatched. CDR3: CASSLVRGLNERGELFF. The DNA of the CDR3 is TGTGCCAGCAGTTTGGTCAGGGGGCTGAACGAGAGGGGGGAGCTGTTTTTT.

CDR3 coding DNA: TGTGCCAGCAGCTCTAACCGGTGGCGGGAGGCCCTGGAGACCGGGGAGCTGTTTTTT. Its protein is CASSSNRWREALETGELFF. The chain employs TRBV7-9 and TRBJ2-2, with 8 bases that match TRBD2. J lost 5 bases, V lost 4 bases, and 18 bases had no gene match. The CDR3 totals 19 residues. Per the germline V gene, CDR1 is SEHNR and CDR2 is FQNEAQ (reference sequence).

The chain employs TRBV2 and TRBJ2-1; tentative D call: TRBD1 (6 bases). CDR1 and CDR2 from the germline V gene are SNHLY and FYNNEI. The CDR3 extends over 13 amino acids. Trimming pared 4 bases from V and 5 bases from J, leaving 9 bases between. The CDR3 bases are TGTGCCAGCAGTGTAAACAGGGACAATGAGCAGTTCTTC. Translation: CASSVNRDNEQFF.

The rearrangement uses TRBV9 and TRBJ2-3; D is perhaps TRBD2 (6 bases). Germline CDR1 SGDLS, CDR2 YYNGEE. V lost 3 bases to trimming and J lost 2 bases, with 13 bases between them. The CDR3 has 15 amino acids. The CDR3 reads CASSARDWDTDTQYF. The CDR3 nucleotides are TGTGCCAGCAGCGCCAGGGACTGGGACACAGATACGCAGTATTTT.

This clone is a singleton in its sample. The gene calls are TRBV18 and TRBJ1-1; D uncertain. The ends were cut back, 3 bases at V and 4 bases at J, with 15 bases in the middle. This CDR3 spans 15 amino acids. CDR1 and CDR2 (germline): KGHSH, LQKENI. CDR3 nucleotides: TGTGCCAGCTCACCTCTCGAGGGTACCGGCACTGAAGCTTTCTTT. Translated: CASSPLEGTGTEAFF. Together with reference TRBV18 and TRBJ1-1, the CDR3 gives the full variable domain: NAGVMQNPRHLVRRRGQEARLRCSPMKGHSHVYWYRQLPEEGLKFMVYLQKENIIDESGMPKERFSAEFPKEGPSILRIQQVVRGDSAAYFCASSPLEGTGTEAFFGQGTRLTVV.

This chain uses TRBV5-4 with TRBJ2-5; D might be TRBD2 (5 bases). CDR1 and CDR2 (germline): SGHNT, YYREEE (reference sequence). Trimming removed 4 bases at V and 9 bases at J, with 16 bases between. The CDR3 runs to 13 residues. The CDR3 here is CASSVAHRKAQYF. CDR3 coding DNA: TGTGCCAGCAGCGTAGCGCATCGTAAGGCCCAGTACTTC. The variable domain in full, completed from reference TRBV5-4 and TRBJ2-5, reads ETGVTQSPTHLIKTRGQQVTLRCSSQSGHNTVSWYQQALGQGPQFIFQYYREEENGRGNFPPRFSGLQFPNYSSELNVNALELDDSALYLCASSVAHRKAQYFGPGTRLLVL.

The V call is TRBV6-1, the J call TRBJ1-2; 7 bases line up with TRBD1. J lost 8 bases, V lost 3 bases, and 15 bases had no gene match. Germline V gives CDR1 MNHNS, CDR2 SASEGT. This CDR3 comprises 16 residues. CDR3 amino acids: CASSETTGYGLWGYTF. The CDR3 nucleotides are TGTGCCAGCAGTGAGACGACAGGGTATGGTTTGTGGGGCTACACCTTC.

This clone has only one observation. V is TRBV3-1 (or the pseudogene TRBV3-2) and J is TRBJ1-1; D gene uncertain. Trimming removed 0 bases from V and 4 bases from J, with 9 bases in between. The germline V gene encodes CDR1 LGHDT and CDR2 YNNKEL (reference sequence). The CDR3 runs to 14 residues. The CDR3 nucleotides are TGTGCCAGCAGCCAAGAGGATCGGGGCACTGAAGCTTTCTTT. This sequence encodes CASSQEDRGTEAFF.

The chain joins TRBV28 to TRBJ1-2, with TRBD1 matching 7 bases. Losses at the gene ends were 3 bases for V and 6 bases for J; bases not matched to a gene: 13. CDR3 length: 16 amino acids. From germline, CDR1 is MDHEN and CDR2 SYDVKM. The CDR3 DNA is TGTGCCAGCAGTTTGGGACTTAGACAGGGAGAGGATGGCTACACCTTC. It yields the protein CASSLGLRQGEDGYTF.